The 27 T cell receptor beta chains in this list originate from one sample, sequenced in a study of shared clonotypes between healthy human individuals. Sequencing was performed with immunoSEQ multiplex PCR; in TCRdb, only in-frame clones are kept and a portion is missing. This table holds about 2.3 million clones, around 92% found once. Sequences were obtained from naive CD4+ T cells from PBMCs. Specified subset: CD45RA+ positively selected. These TCRs come from a man younger than 35 in good health. Some clones in this sample may be carry-over from other donors' samples.

The rearrangement joins TRBV11-1 to TRBJ1-2; maybe TRBD1 (6 bases). Germline-derived CDR1 and CDR2 are SGHAT and FQDESV (reference sequence). The CDR3 spans 13 residues. V was shortened by 1 base and J by 11 bases, with 14 bases between the two germline ends. The CDR3 DNA sequence: TGTGCCAGCAGCTTAGAGGCCTGGAGGGGGTACACCTTC. Amino acids: CASSLEAWRGYTF.

The table lists this clone with a count of one. The genes are TRBV11-2 and TRBJ2-7; D ambiguous. V shed 2 bases and J shed 6 bases, with 2 bases lying between them. Germline loops: CDR1 SGHAT, CDR2 FQNNGV. The CDR3 runs to 10 residues. The CDR3 loop is CASSLSEQYF. CDR3 bases: TGTGCCAGCAGCTTAAGCGAGCAGTACTTC.

The rearrangement uses TRBV7-9 and TRBJ2-7, with 7 bases matching TRBD1. Looked up from germline, CDR1 is SEHNR and CDR2 is FQNEAQ (reference sequence). The CDR3 is 15 residues long. Trimming at V came to 5 bases and at J to 0 bases, leaving 7 bases not matched to a gene. The CDR3 DNA reads as TGTGCCAGCAGCCAAAAGACAGGGAGCTCCTACGAGCAGTACTTC. Its protein is CASSQKTGSSYEQYF.

V gene TRBV28 combines with J gene TRBJ2-7; TRBD2 is a possible D gene (5 bases). The V gene lost 3 bases and the J gene lost 1 base, with 13 bases spanning the gap. The CDR3 covers 15 residues. Per germline, CDR1 MDHEN and CDR2 SYDVKM. The CDR3 nucleotides read TGTGCCAGCAGTTTCTACGGGATTGGGTCCTACGAGCAGTACTTC. It is translated as CASSFYGIGSYEQYF.

The J gene is TRBJ2-5, the V gene TRBV5-1; D uncertain. Between the trimmed V and J ends, which lost 4 bases and 5 bases, there was a span of 9 bases. The CDR3 loop spans 12 amino acids. CDR1 and CDR2 (germline): SGHRS, YFSETQ. The DNA for the CDR3 is TGCGCCAGCAGCCCTTACGGGGAGACCCAGTACTTC. Protein sequence: CASSPYGETQYF.

The chain recombines TRBV5-1 with TRBJ1-2; D gene unclear. This CDR3 has 13 amino acids. Deletions cut 5 bases from V and 4 bases from J, with 12 bases between. Per the germline V gene, CDR1 is SGHRS and CDR2 is YFSETQ. The CDR3 protein is CASSYEGSYGYTF. In DNA, the CDR3 is TGCGCCAGCAGTTACGAGGGCAGCTATGGCTACACCTTC.

Comment on this clone: Other nucleotide sequences from this sample produce the same CDR3. The rearrangement joins TRBV6-1 to TRBJ2-1; D unresolved. Trimming shortened V by 6 bases and J by 4 bases, and 7 bases separated the two germline ends. The CDR3 runs 12 residues. In germline, CDR1 is MNHNS, CDR2 SASEGT. This chain's CDR3 is CASRPGYNEQFF. The CDR3 DNA follows: TGTGCCAGCAGACCGGGTTACAATGAGCAGTTCTTC.

This clone was seen a single time. The V and J genes are TRBV19 and TRBJ2-5; the match to TRBD1 covers 9 bases. The V and J ends lost 4 bases and 3 bases, in that order; junction bases with no gene match: 9. Germline assignment: CDR1 LNHDA and CDR2 SQIVND (reference sequence). This CDR3 region has 16 residues. CDR3 DNA sequence: TGTGCCAGTAGTAAAGGGACAGGGCCCCCGAAAGAGACCCAGTACTTC. This gives the protein CASSKGTGPPKETQYF.

V gene TRBV5-1 combines with J gene TRBJ2-5; D is possibly TRBD1 (5 bases). Per germline, CDR1 SGHRS and CDR2 YFSETQ. The CDR3 is 14 residues long. The V end was cut by 4 bases, the J end by 1 base, with 11 bases between. The CDR3 is CASSARGSQETQYF. The CDR3 bases are TGCGCCAGCAGCGCTAGGGGTTCCCAAGAGACCCAGTACTTC.

This rearrangement joins TRBV28 to TRBJ1-4; tentatively, D is TRBD1 (5 bases). In germline, CDR1 is MDHEN, CDR2 SYDVKM. This CDR3 has 15 amino acids. Trimming took 5 bases from V and 7 from J, leaving 17 bases between them. CDR3 nucleotides: TGTGCCAGCAGTGCGGGGGGAGGCTGGGGTGAAAAACTGTTTTTT. This encodes CASSAGGGWGEKLFF.

The V gene is TRBV30, the J gene TRBJ2-7; D perhaps matches TRBD2 (6 bases). The CDR3 length is 13 residues. CDR1 and CDR2 (germline): GTSNPN, SVGIG (reference sequence). V shed 2 bases and J shed 1 base, with 9 bases lying between them. CDR3 in amino acids: CAWSRRESYEQYF. CDR3 bases: TGTGCCTGGAGTAGGCGGGAATCCTACGAGCAGTACTTC.

The chain carries TRBV7-8 and TRBJ1-2; 11 bases are a match to TRBD1. This CDR3 spans 15 amino acids. The V segment lost 3 bases and the J segment 2 bases; nucleotides outside the gene matches: 2. The V gene's germline CDR1 is SGHVS and CDR2 FQNEAQ. CDR3 nucleotides: TGTGCCAGCAGCTTCGGACAGGGGGCAAACTATGGCTACACCTTC. Its protein is CASSFGQGANYGYTF.

DNA for the CDR3: TGCGCCAGCAGCAGCACCGGGACACGGGGAGAGACCCAGTACTTC. Encoded protein: CASSSTGTRGETQYF. The V gene is TRBV5-1, the J gene TRBJ2-5; D perhaps matches TRBD1 (6 bases). From germline, CDR1 is SGHRS and CDR2 YFSETQ. The CDR3 contains 15 residues. Trimming cost V 4 bases and J 4 bases, with 17 bases left between them.

This chain connects TRBV29-1 to TRBJ2-7; 11 bases fit TRBD1. Per germline, CDR1 SQVTM and CDR2 ANQGSEA. This CDR3 is 14 amino acids long. With V trimmed by 8 bases and J by 1 base, 7 bases remained unmatched. The CDR3 DNA reads as TGCAGCTCCTCCGGGACAGGGGGTTCCTACGAGCAGTACTTC. Its protein is CSSSGTGGSYEQYF.

In this sample, this clone turned up a few times. J is TRBJ1-1 and V is TRBV2; D not resolved. Germline assignment: CDR1 SNHLY and CDR2 FYNNEI. The V end lost 2 bases, the J end lost 2 bases, and 6 bases lay between the germline ends. The CDR3 sequence is 13 residues long. The CDR3 reads CASSEQTNTEAFF. In DNA form, the CDR3 reads TGTGCCAGCAGTGAACAGACCAACACTGAAGCTTTCTTT.

On this clone itself: Other DNA sequences within the sample encode an identical CDR3. The J gene is TRBJ2-2, the V gene TRBV28, with 8 positions matching TRBD1. Unmatched junction bases numbered 5, after V lost 4 bases and J lost 1 base. The germline CDR1 and CDR2 sequences are MDHEN and SYDVKM. The CDR3 contains 16 residues. This CDR3 is CASSSSGQGNTGELFF. The CDR3 DNA reads TGTGCCAGCAGTTCTTCAGGACAGGGGAACACCGGGGAGCTGTTTTTT.

The V call is TRBV5-1, the J call TRBJ1-2; D gene unclear. CDR1 SGHRS and CDR2 YFSETQ come from the germline V gene. Trimming cost V 2 bases and J 8 bases, with 13 bases left between them. The CDR3 has 13 residues. CDR3 in DNA: TGCGCCAGCAGCTTTTGGGGTTCGTTGGGCTACACCTTC. Its protein product is CASSFWGSLGYTF.

This chain connects TRBV15 to TRBJ1-1; D perhaps matches TRBD1 (5 bases). The CDR3 is 15 residues long. V was clipped by 4 bases and J by 10 bases, with 22 bases between them. Germline V gene lookup returns CDR1 LNHNV and CDR2 YYDKDF (reference sequence). The CDR3 DNA reads as TGTGCCACCAGCAAGTCCCCCGGGGCGAAACCGGGAGCTTTCTTT. Its translation: CATSKSPGAKPGAFF.

The J gene is TRBJ1-1, the V gene TRBV28; D is possibly TRBD1 (5 bases). Germline CDR1 is MDHEN and CDR2 is SYDVKM. This CDR3 is built from 15 residues. Between the trimmed V and J ends, which lost 8 bases and 5 bases, there was a span of 21 bases. The CDR3 nucleotides read TGTGCCAGCGGGGCTCCTGGGGTTCTCCTGACTGAAGCTTTCTTT. Translation gives CASGAPGVLLTEAFF.

The chain links TRBV19 to TRBJ2-3, with D unresolved. Trimming pared 2 bases from V and 2 bases from J, leaving 8 bases between. Germline V gene lookup returns CDR1 LNHDA and CDR2 SQIVND (reference sequence). The CDR3 has 14 amino acids. The CDR3 spells CASSIRDPTDTQYF. The DNA for the CDR3 is TGTGCCAGTAGTATACGCGATCCCACAGATACGCAGTATTTT.

V gene TRBV2 combines with J gene TRBJ1-4, with 8 positions matching TRBD1. This CDR3 is 14 amino acids long. The V gene end was trimmed by 6 bases and the J gene end by 5 bases; junction bases not matched to a gene: 5. The V gene's germline CDR1 is SNHLY and CDR2 FYNNEI. CDR3 residues: CASSLGQVNEKLFF. DNA for the CDR3: TGTGCCAGCAGCCTGGGACAGGTGAATGAAAAACTGTTTTTT.

The J gene is TRBJ1-2, the V gene TRBV6-1; D gene ambiguous. Germline V gene sequence: CDR1 MNHNS, CDR2 SASEGT. V lost 5 bases, J lost 7 bases, and 14 bases lay in between. There are 13 residues in the CDR3. CDR3 amino acids: CASSSPRARGYTF. For the CDR3, the DNA is TGTGCCAGCAGTTCCCCCAGAGCTCGTGGCTACACCTTC.

This rearrangement joins TRBV5-1 to TRBJ2-6, with D unresolved. This CDR3 region has 14 residues. V gave up 4 bases and J gave up 1 base, with 6 bases separating them. From germline, CDR1 is SGHRS and CDR2 YFSETQ. In DNA, the CDR3 is TGCGCCAGCAGCGGTAGATCTGGGGCCAACGTCCTGACTTTC. Its protein is CASSGRSGANVLTF. The full variable domain, in which reference TRBV5-1 and TRBJ2-6 provide the parts outside the CDR3, is KAGVTQTPRYLIKTRGQQVTLSCSPISGHRSVSWYQQTPGQGLQFLFEYFSETQRNKGNFPGRFSGRQFSNSRSEMNVSTLELGDSALYLCASSGRSGANVLTFGAGSRLTVL.

The gene calls are TRBV29-1 and TRBJ1-4; 9 bases line up with TRBD1. Germline V gives CDR1 SQVTM, CDR2 ANQGSEA. This CDR3 spans 13 amino acids. V lost 8 bases to trimming and J lost 8 bases; unmatched junction nucleotides: 9. The CDR3, as DNA: TGCAGCTTCGCGGGACAGGGTGAAGAAAAACTGTTTTTT. As protein: CSFAGQGEEKLFF.

The chain has TRBV5-1 and TRBJ2-7; TRBD1 aligns across 8 bases. The CDR3 extends over 13 amino acids. The V gene end was trimmed by 6 bases and the J gene end by 7 bases; junction bases not matched to a gene: 9. Germline lookup yields CDR1 SGHRS and CDR2 YFSETQ. The CDR3 coding sequence is TGCGCCAGCAACCCCCAGGGGGCTGGAGAGCAGTACTTC. Its translation: CASNPQGAGEQYF.

The sample holds a few counts of this clone. The sample holds other DNA sequences that translate to the same CDR3. The chain uses TRBV7-3 and TRBJ1-1; unclear D gene. This CDR3 spans 13 amino acids. Germline values: CDR1 SGHTA, CDR2 FQGTGA. The V gene lost 3 bases and the J gene lost 1 base, with 6 bases spanning the gap. CDR3: CASSFRGNTEAFF. The CDR3 nucleotides read TGTGCCAGCAGCTTTCGGGGGAACACTGAAGCTTTCTTT.

The table lists this clone with a count of one. The rearrangement links TRBV9 to TRBJ2-3; 9 bases agree with TRBD2. Germline V gene lookup returns CDR1 SGDLS and CDR2 YYNGEE. V shed 6 bases and J 0 bases; nucleotides not matched to a gene: 2. There are 14 residues in the CDR3. This CDR3 is CASTAGGSTDTQYF. Written as DNA, the CDR3 is TGTGCCAGCACCGCGGGGGGGAGCACAGATACGCAGTATTTT.